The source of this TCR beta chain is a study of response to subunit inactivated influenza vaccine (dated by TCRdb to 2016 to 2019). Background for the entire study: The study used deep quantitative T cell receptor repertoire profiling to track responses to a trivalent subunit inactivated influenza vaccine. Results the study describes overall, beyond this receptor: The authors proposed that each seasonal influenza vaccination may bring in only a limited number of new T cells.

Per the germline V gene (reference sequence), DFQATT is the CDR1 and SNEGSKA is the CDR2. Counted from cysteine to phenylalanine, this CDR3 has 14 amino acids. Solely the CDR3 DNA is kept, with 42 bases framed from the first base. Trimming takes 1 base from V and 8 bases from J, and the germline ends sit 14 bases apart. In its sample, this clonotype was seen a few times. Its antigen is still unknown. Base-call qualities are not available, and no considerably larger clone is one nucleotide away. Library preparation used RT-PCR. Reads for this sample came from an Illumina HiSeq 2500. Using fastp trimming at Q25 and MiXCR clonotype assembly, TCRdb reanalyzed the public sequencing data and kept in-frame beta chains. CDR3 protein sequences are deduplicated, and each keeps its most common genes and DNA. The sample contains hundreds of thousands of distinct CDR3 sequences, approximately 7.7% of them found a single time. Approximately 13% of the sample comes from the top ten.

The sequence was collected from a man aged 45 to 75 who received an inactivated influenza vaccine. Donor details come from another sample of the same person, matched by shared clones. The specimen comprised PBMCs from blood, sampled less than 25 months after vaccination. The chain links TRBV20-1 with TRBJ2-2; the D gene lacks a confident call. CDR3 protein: CSARVSTRLGELFF. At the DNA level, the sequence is TGCAGTGCTAGAGTCTCTACGAGGTTAGGGGAGCTGTTTTTT.